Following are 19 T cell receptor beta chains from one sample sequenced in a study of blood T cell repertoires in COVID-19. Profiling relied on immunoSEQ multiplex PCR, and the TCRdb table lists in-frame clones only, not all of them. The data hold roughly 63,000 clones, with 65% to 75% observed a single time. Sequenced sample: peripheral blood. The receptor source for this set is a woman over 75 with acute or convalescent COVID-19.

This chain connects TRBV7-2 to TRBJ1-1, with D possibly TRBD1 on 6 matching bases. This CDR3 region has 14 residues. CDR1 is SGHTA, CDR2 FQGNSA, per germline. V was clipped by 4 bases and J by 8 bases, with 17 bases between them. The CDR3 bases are TGTGCCAGCAGCTCAGTGCCAGGGGCAGGGGAAGCTTTCTTT. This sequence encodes CASSSVPGAGEAFF.

CDR3 protein: CASSLAGGDGYTF. The DNA of the CDR3 is TGTGCCAGCAGCTTGGCTGGGGGCGATGGCTACACCTTC. The chain recombines TRBV5-4 with TRBJ1-2; D perhaps matches TRBD1 (6 bases). V was cut by 0 bases and J by 6 bases, with 9 bases left in between. Germline lookup yields CDR1 SGHNT and CDR2 YYREEE (reference sequence). This CDR3 is built from 13 residues.

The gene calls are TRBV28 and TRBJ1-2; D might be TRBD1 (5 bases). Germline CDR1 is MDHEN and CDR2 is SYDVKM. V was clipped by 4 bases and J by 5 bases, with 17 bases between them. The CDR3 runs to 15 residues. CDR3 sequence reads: CASSSPGTGAYGYTF. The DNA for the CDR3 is TGTGCCAGCAGTTCCCCAGGTACAGGCGCTTATGGCTACACCTTC.

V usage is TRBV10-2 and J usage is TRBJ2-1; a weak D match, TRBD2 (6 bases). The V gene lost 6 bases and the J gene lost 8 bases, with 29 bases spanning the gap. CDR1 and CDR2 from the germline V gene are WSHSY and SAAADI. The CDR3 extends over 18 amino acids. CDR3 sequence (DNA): TGCGCCAGCAGCCTCTTTTGGGATAGCGGTGGGGAATCGGATGAGCAGTTCTTC. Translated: CASSLFWDSGGESDEQFF.

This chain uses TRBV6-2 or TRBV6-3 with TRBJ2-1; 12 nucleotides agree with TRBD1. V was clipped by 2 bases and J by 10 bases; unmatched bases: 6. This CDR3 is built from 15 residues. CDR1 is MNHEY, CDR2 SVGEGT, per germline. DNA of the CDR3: TGTGCCAGCAGTTACGGTGGGACAGGGGGCAAGGAGCAGTTCTTC. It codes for CASSYGGTGGKEQFF.

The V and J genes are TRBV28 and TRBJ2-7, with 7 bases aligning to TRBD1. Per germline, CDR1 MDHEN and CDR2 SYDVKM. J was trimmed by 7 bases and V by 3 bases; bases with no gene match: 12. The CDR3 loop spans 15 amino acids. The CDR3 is CASSFPDRARGEQYF. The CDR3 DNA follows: TGTGCCAGCAGTTTTCCCGACAGGGCCCGAGGGGAGCAGTACTTC.

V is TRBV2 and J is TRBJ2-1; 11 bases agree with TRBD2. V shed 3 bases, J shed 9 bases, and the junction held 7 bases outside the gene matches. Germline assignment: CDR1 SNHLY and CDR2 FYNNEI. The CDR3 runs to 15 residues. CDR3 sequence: CASSDVSGRAGEQFF. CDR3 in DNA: TGTGCCAGCAGTGATGTTAGCGGGAGGGCCGGTGAGCAGTTCTTC.

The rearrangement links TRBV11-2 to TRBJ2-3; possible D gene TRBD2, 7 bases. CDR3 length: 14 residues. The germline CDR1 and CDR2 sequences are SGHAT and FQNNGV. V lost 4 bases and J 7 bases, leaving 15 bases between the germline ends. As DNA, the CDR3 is TGTGCCAGCAGCTCTGACAGGCGGGGGAATACGCAGTATTTT. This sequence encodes CASSSDRRGNTQYF. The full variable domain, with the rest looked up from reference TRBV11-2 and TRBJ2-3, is EAGVAQSPRYKIIEKRQSVAFWCNPISGHATLYWYQQILGQGPKLLIQFQNNGVVDDSQLPKDRFSAERLKGVDSTLKIQPAKLEDSAVYLCASSSDRRGNTQYFGPGTRLTVL.

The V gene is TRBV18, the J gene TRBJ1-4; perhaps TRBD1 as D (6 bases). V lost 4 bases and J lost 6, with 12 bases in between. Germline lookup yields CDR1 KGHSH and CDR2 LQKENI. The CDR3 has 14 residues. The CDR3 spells CASSLQGSDEKLFF. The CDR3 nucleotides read TGTGCCAGCTCACTACAGGGTAGCGATGAAAAACTGTTTTTT.

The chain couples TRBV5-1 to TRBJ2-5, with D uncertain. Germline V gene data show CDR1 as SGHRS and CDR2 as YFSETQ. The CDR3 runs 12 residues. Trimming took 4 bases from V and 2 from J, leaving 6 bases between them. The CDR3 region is CASSLSQETQYF. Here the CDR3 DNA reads TGCGCCAGCAGCCTATCGCAAGAGACCCAGTACTTC.

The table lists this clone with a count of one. The CDR3 DNA reads as TGCGCCAGCAGGAGAACAGGAAAGAACACTGAAGCTTTCTTT. It codes for CASRRTGKNTEAFF. The rearrangement uses TRBV5-1 and TRBJ1-1; D may be TRBD1 (5 bases). The V and J ends lost 5 bases and 1 base respectively, with 12 bases between them. This CDR3 is 14 amino acids long. Germline V gene data show CDR1 as SGHRS and CDR2 as YFSETQ.

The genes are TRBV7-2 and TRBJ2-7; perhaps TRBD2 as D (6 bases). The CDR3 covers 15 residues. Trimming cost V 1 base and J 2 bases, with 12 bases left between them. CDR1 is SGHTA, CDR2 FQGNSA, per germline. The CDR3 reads CASSLGLGQAYEQYF. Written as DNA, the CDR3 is TGTGCCAGCAGCTTAGGACTAGGGCAAGCCTACGAGCAGTACTTC.

For the CDR3, the DNA is TGTGCCAGCAGTTCCTCGGGACAGGGGGCTTTACAGCCCCAGCATTTT. It is translated as CASSSSGQGALQPQHF. The chain recombines TRBV28 with TRBJ1-5, with 12 bases identical to TRBD1. CDR1 is MDHEN, CDR2 SYDVKM, per germline. J gave up 7 bases and V 4 bases, and 8 bases lay outside the gene matches. This CDR3 spans 16 amino acids.

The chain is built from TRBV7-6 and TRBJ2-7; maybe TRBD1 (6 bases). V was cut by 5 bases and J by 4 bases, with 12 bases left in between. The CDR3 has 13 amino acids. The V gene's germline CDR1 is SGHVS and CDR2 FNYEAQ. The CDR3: CASSGQLEYEQYF. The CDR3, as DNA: TGTGCCAGCAGCGGACAGCTCGAATACGAGCAGTACTTC.

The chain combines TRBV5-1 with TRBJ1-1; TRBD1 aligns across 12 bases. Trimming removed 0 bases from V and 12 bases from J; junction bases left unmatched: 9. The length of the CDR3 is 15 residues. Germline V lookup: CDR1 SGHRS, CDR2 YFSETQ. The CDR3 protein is CASSLDGTGGERSFF. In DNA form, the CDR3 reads TGCGCCAGCAGCTTGGATGGGACAGGGGGCGAAAGGTCTTTCTTT.

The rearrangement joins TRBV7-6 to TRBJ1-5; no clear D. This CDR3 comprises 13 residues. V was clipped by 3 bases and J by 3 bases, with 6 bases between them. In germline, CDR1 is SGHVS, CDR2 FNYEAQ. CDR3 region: CASSLSDNQPQHF. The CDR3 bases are TGTGCCAGCAGCTTGAGCGACAATCAGCCCCAGCATTTT.

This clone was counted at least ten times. CDR3 nucleotide sequence: TGTGCCAGCAGTAAACCGGGACAGGGGGTTGGCTACACCTTC. It yields the protein CASSKPGQGVGYTF. This sequence joins TRBV28 and TRBJ1-2; 11 nucleotides agree with TRBD1. The CDR3 sequence is 14 residues long. Germline loops: CDR1 MDHEN, CDR2 SYDVKM. The J segment lost 7 bases and the V segment lost 5 bases, leaving 6 bases of the junction unmatched.

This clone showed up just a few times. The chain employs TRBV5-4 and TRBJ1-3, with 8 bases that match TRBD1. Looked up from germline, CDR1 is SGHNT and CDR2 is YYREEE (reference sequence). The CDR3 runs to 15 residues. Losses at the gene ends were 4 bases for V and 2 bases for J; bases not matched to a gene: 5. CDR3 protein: CASSTQGEAGNTIYF. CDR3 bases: TGTGCCAGCAGCACACAGGGGGAGGCTGGAAACACCATATATTTT.

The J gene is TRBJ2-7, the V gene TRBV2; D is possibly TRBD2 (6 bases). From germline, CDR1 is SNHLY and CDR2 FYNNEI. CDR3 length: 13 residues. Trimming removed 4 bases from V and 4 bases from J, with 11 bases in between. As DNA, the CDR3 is TGTGCCAGCAGTGTCGGGGGTAGGTACGAGCAGTACTTC. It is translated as CASSVGGRYEQYF. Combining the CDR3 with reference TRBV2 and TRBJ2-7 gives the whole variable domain EPEVTQTPSHQVTQMGQEVILRCVPISNHLYFYWYRQILGQKVEFLVSFYNNEISEKSEIFDDQFSVERPDGSNFTLKIRSTKLEDSAMYFCASSVGGRYEQYFGPGTRLTVT.